Sequencing of this T cell receptor (beta chain) was carried out in a study of T cell responses to AZD1222 COVID-19 vaccine. The CDR3 is 16 amino acids. The germline CDR1 and CDR2 sequences are KGHSH and LQKENI. Trimming shortened V by 5 bases and J by 1 base, and 14 bases separated the two germline ends. Sequenced by immunoSEQ multiplex PCR; TCRdb stores in-frame clones only, minus some. The sample records 150,000 to 200,000 clones, 90% to 95% being singletons. The chain uses TRBV18 and TRBJ2-2, with D possibly matching TRBD2 (6 bases). Sequenced material: peripheral blood, taken 28 days after the second AZD1222 dose. The origin of this receptor is an adult who received the AZD1222 COVID-19 vaccine. CDR3 region: CASSADSGKNTGELFF. The DNA for the CDR3 is TGTGCCAGCTCAGCCGATAGCGGAAAGAACACCGGGGAGCTGTTTTTT.